Presented here are 7 T cell receptor beta chains from one specimen sequenced in a study of blood T cell repertoires in COVID-19. Profiling relied on immunoSEQ multiplex PCR, and the TCRdb table lists in-frame clones only, not all of them. The data contain 210,000 or so clones, about 88% of them singletons. What was sequenced was peripheral blood. Receptors originate from a man aged 35 to 55 with active or convalescent COVID-19.

The chain links TRBV5-4 to TRBJ2-2, with D tentatively TRBD1 (5 bases). This CDR3 contains 15 residues. V lost 7 bases, J lost 1 base, and 14 bases lay in between. Germline V gene lookup returns CDR1 SGHNT and CDR2 YYREEE (reference sequence). The CDR3 coding sequence is TGTGCCAGCGGTCCACAACAGGTGAACACCGGGGAGCTGTTTTTT. It yields the protein CASGPQQVNTGELFF.

V is TRBV19 and J is TRBJ1-2; 8 nucleotides align to TRBD1. With 5 bases clipped from V and 3 bases from J, the junction kept 11 bases outside the gene matches. The germline gives CDR1 LNHDA, CDR2 SQIVND (reference sequence). This CDR3 is built from 16 residues. For the CDR3, the DNA is TGTGCCAGTAGTCTTCGGGACAGGTCCAATCACTATGGCTACACCTTC. Protein product: CASSLRDRSNHYGYTF. Together with reference TRBV19 and TRBJ1-2, the CDR3 gives the full variable domain: DGGITQSPKYLFRKEGQNVTLSCEQNLNHDAMYWYRQDPGQGLRLIYYSQIVNDFQKGDIAEGYSVSREKKESFPLTVTSAQKNPTAFYLCASSLRDRSNHYGYTFGSGTRLTVV.

This CDR3 is CASSLWGTGNSPLHF. In nucleotides, the CDR3 is TGTGCCAGCAGCCTTTGGGGTACAGGAAATTCACCCCTCCACTTT. This rearrangement joins TRBV14 to TRBJ1-6; a weak D match, TRBD1 (5 bases). The CDR3 contains 15 residues. Trimming left V 4 bases short and J 7 bases short, with 14 bases between. From germline, CDR1 is SGHDN and CDR2 FVKESK.

The chain has TRBV9 and TRBJ1-4; no clear D. The germline V and J ends were trimmed by 0 bases and 2 bases, with 8 bases remaining between them. CDR1 and CDR2 from the germline V gene are SGDLS and YYNGEE. CDR3 size: 15 residues. The CDR3 here is CASSVGSVTNEKLFF. CDR3 bases: TGTGCCAGCAGCGTAGGAAGCGTTACTAATGAAAAACTGTTTTTT.

The chain carries TRBV28 and TRBJ2-7, with TRBD1 matching over 11 bases. The CDR3 spans 15 residues. V was clipped by 5 bases and J by 2 bases; unmatched bases: 5. Germline values: CDR1 MDHEN, CDR2 SYDVKM. The CDR3 region has the DNA TGTGCCAGCAGTGGAACGGGACAGGGGGCCTACGAGCAGTACTTC. It translates to CASSGTGQGAYEQYF.

The chain employs TRBV5-1 and TRBJ1-6; 8 bases map to TRBD1. The CDR3 length is 16 residues. Germline V gives CDR1 SGHRS, CDR2 YFSETQ. V shed 4 bases and J 8 bases; nucleotides not matched to a gene: 11. CDR3 amino acids: CASSPGQDLSDSPLHF. The CDR3 region has the DNA TGCGCCAGCAGCCCGGGACAGGACCTCAGTGATTCACCCCTCCACTTT.

This chain connects TRBV6-5 to TRBJ1-1, with TRBD1 matching 7 bases. The V gene's germline CDR1 is MNHEY and CDR2 SVGAGI. The CDR3 is made up of 14 amino acids. With V trimmed by 7 bases and J by 2 bases, 7 bases remained unmatched. The CDR3: CASNRQGPNTEAFF. CDR3 nucleotides: TGTGCCAGCAACCGACAGGGACCAAACACTGAAGCTTTCTTT.